The next 8 T cell receptor beta chains were all read from a single sample in a study of blood T cells in healthy people across ages. Then a second PCR, running roughly 6 to 12 cycles, was carried out with a sample-barcoded 5' primer and a J-beta primer mix. TCRdb redid the calling of the 5' RACE reads with MiXCR, one entry per CDR3 protein. The sample holds 870,000 or so distinct CDR3 sequences, about 30% seen once. What was sequenced was blood. These TCRs come from a woman older than 75 in good health.

The chain has TRBV20-1 and TRBJ2-7, with TRBD1 identical over 9 bases. This CDR3 spans 14 amino acids. Germline V gene lookup returns CDR1 DFQATT and CDR2 SNEGSKA (reference sequence). V lost 6 bases to trimming and J lost 3 bases; unmatched junction nucleotides: 9. The DNA for the CDR3 is TGCAGTGCCAGACCCGGGACAGGGATCTACGAGCAGTACTTC. Its translation: CSARPGTGIYEQYF.

V is TRBV6-5 and J is TRBJ2-3; D perhaps matches TRBD1 (5 bases). CDR3 size: 15 residues. In germline, CDR1 is MNHEY, CDR2 SVGAGI. V dropped 2 bases and J dropped 5 bases, with 14 bases sitting between them. CDR3 sequence: CASSYGAGSIDTQYF. The CDR3 nucleotides are TGTGCCAGCAGTTACGGGGCAGGGTCCATAGATACGCAGTATTTT.

V gene TRBV9 combines with J gene TRBJ1-2; TRBD1 agrees at 7 bases. The CDR3 sequence is 17 residues long. Looked up from germline, CDR1 is SGDLS and CDR2 is YYNGEE. The trim removed 0 bases at V and 4 bases at J, leaving 12 bases unmatched. CDR3 in amino acids: CASSVVGPGQTIYGYTF. The CDR3 DNA follows: TGTGCCAGCAGCGTAGTGGGTCCGGGACAGACAATCTATGGCTACACCTTC.

This rearrangement joins TRBV10-3 to TRBJ2-1, with a tentative D call TRBD2 (5 bases). The CDR3 totals 15 residues. Trimming left V 10 bases short and J 8 bases short, with 24 bases between. Germline CDR1 and CDR2: ENHRY and SYGVKD. The CDR3 DNA is TGTGCCACTGAGACTCGGCGGGTGAGAGGCGATGAGCAGTTCTTC. It translates to CATETRRVRGDEQFF.

This clonotype was observed many times. The CDR3 loop is CASSYPSGVQSGANVLTF. The DNA for the CDR3 is TGTGCCAGCAGTTACCCAAGCGGGGTCCAGTCTGGGGCCAACGTCCTGACTTTC. This chain uses TRBV6-6 with TRBJ2-6; 7 nucleotides line up with TRBD2. CDR1 is MNHNY, CDR2 SVGAGI, per germline (reference sequence). Trimming removed 2 bases from V and 1 base from J; junction bases left unmatched: 8. This CDR3 has 18 residues.

On this clonotype: At one of its ends the junction is not consistent with the germline gene, which may arise from a read error. The chain links TRBV7-2 to TRBJ1-2, with D hard to call. The germline V gene encodes CDR1 SGHTA and CDR2 FQGNSA. The CDR3 consists of 13 residues. CDR3 nucleotides: TGTTCCAGCAGCCCATCAGGTCGGGCAGGTCACACCTTC. Amino acid sequence: CSSSPSGRAGHTF.

This rearrangement joins TRBV15 to TRBJ2-5; TRBD2 matches 10 bases. V gave up 1 base and J gave up 11 bases; unmatched junction bases: 13. CDR3 length: 16 residues. CDR1 and CDR2 (germline): LNHNV, YYDKDF (reference sequence). The chain's CDR3 is CATSRGPSGSYNEQYF. The CDR3 nucleotides are TGTGCCACCAGCAGAGGTCCTAGCGGGAGTTACAATGAGCAGTACTTC.

This chain links TRBV11-3 with TRBJ2-1; TRBD2 is a possible D gene (6 bases). Trimming removed 8 bases from V and 5 bases from J, with 16 bases in between. CDR3 length equals 14 residues. The germline V gene has CDR1 SGHNT and CDR2 YENEEA. The CDR3 DNA sequence: TGTGCCAGCTTAAGGGGAGGAGTTAACAATGAGCAGTTCTTC. Translating gives CASLRGGVNNEQFF. Full variable domain (missing parts from reference TRBV11-3 and TRBJ2-1): EAGVVQSPRYKIIEKKQPVAFWCNPISGHNTLYWYLQNLGQGPELLIRYENEEAVDDSQLPKDRFSAERLKGVDSTLKIQPAELGDSAVYLCASLRGGVNNEQFFGPGTRLTVL.